The count of the clone carrying this T cell receptor beta chain is one. Its specificity is unknown. It was with random hexamers that 0.5 to 1 ug RNA was reverse transcribed. In TCRdb, the immunoSEQ multiplex PCR reads were re-called with MiXCR into one record per CDR3 protein. In the table there are about 150,000 distinct CDR3 sequences, 95% of which are singletons. The data originate from a study of CD8 T cells in Susac syndrome. Across the whole study: Treatment at blood withdrawal was none, corticosteroids, or intravenous immunoglobulin alone in Susac syndrome patients.

Study observations and caveats: Across the total CD8+ repertoires, some 16 Susac-specific public clones were detected, and across the CD8+ TEMRA repertoires, several such clones were detected.

The specimen sequenced was CD8+ T cells from PBMCs. This TCR was sampled from a human donor with Susac syndrome.

This chain's CDR3 is CASSQDGGIPYEQYF. In DNA form, the CDR3 reads TGTGCCAGCAGCCAAGATGGCGGGATCCCCTACGAGCAGTACTTC. J is TRBJ2-7 and V is TRBV4-2; tentative D call: TRBD2 (6 bases). V was shortened by 0 bases and J by 2 bases, with 11 bases between the two germline ends. CDR3 size: 15 residues. The germline V gene encodes CDR1 LGHNA and CDR2 YNFKEQ.